This T cell receptor (beta chain) was sequenced during a study of cytotoxic CD8 clonotypes in ibrutinib-treated CLL. Study information: Partial response was seen in 25 or so patients and complete response in 2; after median roughly six years, about 15 stayed remitted, some twelve progressed. General observations from the study: T-cell clonality at baseline went above that of age-matched healthy donors and rose and fell with circulating CD8+ T-cell counts.

T cells were sequenced at a targeted depth of 1 in 200,000 to 1 in 1 million. Method: immunoSEQ multiplex PCR; TCRdb's copy keeps in-frame clones and lacks some. Of approximately 70,000 clones listed, around nine tenths were seen once; the top ten hold just over 3%. Regarding this clone: Its matching antigen is unknown.

As input for TCR beta libraries, roughly 2 micrograms of genomic DNA came from cryopreserved PBMCs. Looked up from germline, CDR1 is ENHRY and CDR2 is SYGVKD. There are 15 residues in the CDR3. The trim removed 6 bases at V and 0 bases at J, leaving 5 bases unmatched. This sample comprised PBMCs, obtained after 12 months of ibrutinib treatment. This clonotype was obtained from a human donor with chronic lymphocytic leukemia. J is TRBJ2-7 and V is TRBV10-3; 10 bases match TRBD2. DNA of the CDR3: TGTGCCATCAGCCCGACTAGCGGGCGCTCCTACGAGCAGTACTTC. Protein product: CAISPTSGRSYEQYF.